This is a list of T cell receptor beta chains from one sample in a study of shared clonotypes between healthy human individuals. The protocol was immunoSEQ multiplex PCR, while the TCRdb copy is restricted to in-frame clones and leaves out a portion. The top ten clones hold 1.5% of a sample with over a million clones, 60% to 80% of them seen once. Sequenced sample: memory CD4+ T cells sorted from blood. These receptors originate from a man aged 18 to 30 in good health. The CDR3 runs from the conserved cysteine through the conserved F or W. A D gene is named only where the DNA matches it firmly. Not every row has a clone size; where given, it reads once, few, many or a size class.

v_gene: TRBV6-1
d_gene: TRBD1
j_gene: TRBJ2-2
abundance: NA
len: 15
CDR3nt: TGTGCCAGCAGTTGGACAGGGCGGAACACCGGGGAGCTGTTTTTT
CDR3aa: CASSWTGRNTGELFF

v_gene: TRBV6-1
d_gene: NA
j_gene: TRBJ2-7
abundance: NA
len: 18
CDR3nt: TGTGCCAGCAGTGGAGGGGATCCGACGGGACGCCTCTCCTACGAGCAGTACTTC
CDR3aa: CASSGGDPTGRLSYEQYF

v_gene: TRBV28
d_gene: NA
j_gene: TRBJ2-1
abundance: few
len: 14
CDR3nt: TGTGCCAGCACCCCTCCAGGGGATTACAATGAGCAGTTCTTC
CDR3aa: CASTPPGDYNEQFF

v_gene: TRBV6-6
d_gene: TRBD1
j_gene: TRBJ2-7
abundance: NA
len: 15
CDR3nt: TGTGCCAGCAGCCGTGGGACAGGGATGGAATACGAGCAGTACTTC
CDR3aa: CASSRGTGMEYEQYF

v_gene: TRBV7-3
d_gene: TRBD2
j_gene: TRBJ2-2
abundance: NA
len: 16
CDR3nt: TGTGCCAGCAGCTTAGTTCCTAGCGGGATCACCGGGGAGCTGTTTTTT
CDR3aa: CASSLVPSGITGELFF

v_gene: TRBV27
d_gene: TRBD1
j_gene: TRBJ2-1
abundance: NA
len: 15
CDR3nt: TGTGCCAGCAGTCCCCGGACAGGGGGCTACAATGAGCAGTTCTTC
CDR3aa: CASSPRTGGYNEQFF

v_gene: TRBV10-3
d_gene: NA
j_gene: TRBJ1-1
abundance: NA
len: 14
CDR3nt: TGTGCCATCAGTGAGATGGCAGGGGACACTGAAGCTTTCTTT
CDR3aa: CAISEMAGDTEAFF

v_gene: TRBV19
d_gene: TRBD2
j_gene: TRBJ2-7
abundance: NA
len: 13
CDR3nt: TGTGCCAGTAGTTCACGACTAGCAGCCGAGCAGTACTTC
CDR3aa: CASSSRLAAEQYF

v_gene: TRBV28
d_gene: NA
j_gene: TRBJ2-6
abundance: NA
len: 17
CDR3nt: TGTGCCAGCAGTTCAGGACAGTTCGGCTCTGGGGCCAACGTCCTGACTTTC
CDR3aa: CASSSGQFGSGANVLTF

v_gene: TRBV6-1
d_gene: NA
j_gene: TRBJ2-3
abundance: NA
len: 11
CDR3nt: TGTGCCAGCAGTGAATCGAATACGCAGTATTTT
CDR3aa: CASSESNTQYF

v_gene: TRBV7-8
d_gene: TRBD1
j_gene: TRBJ1-2
abundance: NA
len: 14
CDR3nt: TGTGCCAGCAGTCGGACAGGGAGCAAGGAGGGCTACACCTTC
CDR3aa: CASSRTGSKEGYTF

v_gene: TRBV10-1
d_gene: NA
j_gene: TRBJ2-5
abundance: NA
len: 14
CDR3nt: TGCGCCAGCAGTGATGGAGGGGGGTTGGAGACCCAGTACTTC
CDR3aa: CASSDGGGLETQYF

v_gene: TRBV18
d_gene: TRBD1
j_gene: TRBJ1-3
abundance: NA
len: 15
CDR3nt: TGTGCCAGCTCACCCCAGGGGGCCTCTGGAAACACCATATATTTT
CDR3aa: CASSPQGASGNTIYF

v_gene: TRBV10-2
d_gene: NA
j_gene: TRBJ1-2
abundance: NA
len: 13
CDR3nt: TGCGCCAGCAAACTGTCAGGGGAGGATGGCTACACCTTC
CDR3aa: CASKLSGEDGYTF

v_gene: TRBV2
d_gene: NA
j_gene: TRBJ2-3
abundance: many
len: 16
CDR3nt: TGTGCCAGCGAATCTATCAGCGGGCGATACACAGATACGCAGTATTTT
CDR3aa: CASESISGRYTDTQYF

v_gene: TRBV11-2
d_gene: NA
j_gene: TRBJ1-5
abundance: few
len: 15
CDR3nt: TGTGCCAGCAGCCCAGGACTGATTAGCAATCAGCCCCAGCATTTT
CDR3aa: CASSPGLISNQPQHF

v_gene: TRBV12-5
d_gene: NA
j_gene: TRBJ1-6
abundance: NA
len: 14
CDR3nt: TGTGCTAGCCGAGGGGGAGGAGATAATTCACCCCTCCACTTT
CDR3aa: CASRGGGDNSPLHF

v_gene: TRBV6-5
d_gene: NA
j_gene: TRBJ2-2
abundance: NA
len: 13
CDR3nt: TGTGCCAGCGGGCGCCCGAACACCGGGGAGCTGTTTTTT
CDR3aa: CASGRPNTGELFF

v_gene: TRBV30
d_gene: NA
j_gene: TRBJ1-1
abundance: few
len: 13
CDR3nt: TGTGCCTGGAGTGTACCTTTTGGGGAGGGAGCTTTCTTT
CDR3aa: CAWSVPFGEGAFF

v_gene: TRBV5-4
d_gene: NA
j_gene: TRBJ1-3
abundance: NA
len: 16
CDR3nt: TGTGCCAGCAGCTTGAGGACGGGATCCTCTGGAAACACCATATATTTT
CDR3aa: CASSLRTGSSGNTIYF

v_gene: TRBV2
d_gene: NA
j_gene: TRBJ1-1
abundance: NA
len: 13
CDR3nt: TGTGCCAGCAGTGCTACAGCCGGGGCTGAAGCTTTCTTT
CDR3aa: CASSATAGAEAFF

v_gene: TRBV28
d_gene: NA
j_gene: TRBJ2-5
abundance: NA
len: 14
CDR3nt: TGTGCCAGCAGTCCCCCTCAAGGTCAAGTGACCCAGTACTTC
CDR3aa: CASSPPQGQVTQYF

v_gene: TRBV5-1
d_gene: NA
j_gene: TRBJ2-5
abundance: NA
len: 12
CDR3nt: TGCGCCAGCAGCCCCACCGTAGAGACCCAGTACTTC
CDR3aa: CASSPTVETQYF

v_gene: TRBV6-1
d_gene: NA
j_gene: TRBJ1-4
abundance: NA
len: 13
CDR3nt: TGTGCCAGCAGTGAACCTCCGGTAGTAAAACTGTTTTTT
CDR3aa: CASSEPPVVKLFF

v_gene: TRBV7-9
d_gene: NA
j_gene: TRBJ2-7
abundance: NA
len: 14
CDR3nt: TGTGCCAGCAGCTCCACTAGCAGCTCCTACGAGCAGTACTTC
CDR3aa: CASSSTSSSYEQYF